This passage covers 14 T cell receptor beta chains from one sample sequenced in a study of cytomegalovirus exposure and HLA in healthy donors. The primer mix had 60 Vbeta and 13 Jbeta primers. Only in-frame clones appear in the TCRdb table, and some are missing; sequencing was by immunoSEQ multiplex PCR. The sample has 100,000 to 150,000 clones, approximately 10% seen once. The sequenced sample consisted of PBMCs. The receptors were sampled from a woman between 40 and 50 years old in good health and CMV-seropositive.

Many counts were recorded for this clone. The J gene is TRBJ2-7, the V gene TRBV7-2; the D is unclear. CDR1 and CDR2 from the germline V gene are SGHTA and FQGNSA. V was clipped by 5 bases and J by 3 bases, with 5 bases between them. CDR3 size: 11 residues. The CDR3 DNA reads TGTGCCAGCAGCAACGGCTACGAGCAGTACTTC. Translating gives CASSNGYEQYF.

In its sample, this clone was seen many times. The J gene is TRBJ2-3, the V gene TRBV19; 9 bases map to TRBD2. The J segment lost 4 bases and the V segment lost 3 bases, leaving 5 bases of the junction unmatched. The CDR3 is 15 amino acids. Germline V CDR1 and CDR2: LNHDA, SQIVND (reference sequence). The CDR3 here is CASSIQGGGADTQYF. The CDR3 DNA reads TGTGCCAGTAGTATTCAGGGCGGGGGGGCAGATACGCAGTATTTT.

The chain couples TRBV14 to TRBJ1-3; 11 bases align to TRBD1. CDR3 size: 16 residues. V dropped 4 bases and J dropped 9; count of bases not matched to a gene: 11. The germline V gene has CDR1 SGHDN and CDR2 FVKESK. CDR3 in DNA: TGTGCCAGCAGCCGGAACCGGGACAGGGGGTTCGGCACCATATATTTT. It specifies CASSRNRDRGFGTIYF.

CDR3 sequence: CASSTSHRVGYGYTF. The CDR3 coding sequence is TGTGCCAGTAGTACATCCCACAGGGTCGGCTATGGCTACACCTTC. This chain links TRBV19 with TRBJ1-2, with D possibly being TRBD1 (6 bases). The CDR3 covers 15 residues. Germline assignment: CDR1 LNHDA and CDR2 SQIVND (reference sequence). The V gene lost 4 bases and the J gene lost 4 bases, with 16 bases spanning the gap.

The chain employs TRBV5-6 and TRBJ1-2; D remains ambiguous. Trimming took off 6 bases at V and 4 bases at J, with 22 bases between the two ends. The CDR3 has 16 amino acids. Germline CDR1 and CDR2: SGHDT and YYEEEE. CDR3 residues: CASTLAEAGGTYGYTF. CDR3 DNA: TGTGCCAGCACCCTGGCGGAGGCGGGAGGCACCTATGGCTACACCTTC. Full variable domain (remainder filled in from reference TRBV5-6 and TRBJ1-2): DAGVTQSPTHLIKTRGQQVTLRCSPKSGHDTVSWYQQALGQGPQFIFQYYEEEERQRGNFPDRFSGHQFPNYSSELNVNALLLGDSALYLCASTLAEAGGTYGYTFGSGTRLTVV.

This clone occurred a few times. The rearrangement joins TRBV5-1 to TRBJ2-3; 10 nucleotides match TRBD2. The germline V gene encodes CDR1 SGHRS and CDR2 YFSETQ. J gave up 6 bases and V 1 base, and 8 bases lay outside the gene matches. This CDR3 is 16 amino acids long. The CDR3 sequence: CASSLMSGGAGDTQYF. The CDR3 DNA reads as TGCGCCAGCAGCTTGATGAGCGGGGGGGCTGGGGATACGCAGTATTTT.

V and J are TRBV14 and TRBJ1-2; D gene ambiguous. Trimming stripped 0 bases from V and 6 bases from J, with 8 bases between. The CDR3 is made up of 13 amino acids. Germline V gene lookup returns CDR1 SGHDN and CDR2 FVKESK. DNA for the CDR3: TGTGCCAGCAGCCAAGATATGGCAGATGGCTACACCTTC. It codes for CASSQDMADGYTF.

The gene calls are TRBV6-1 and TRBJ2-5; 7 bases map to TRBD1. The CDR3 sequence is 13 residues long. Germline CDR1 reads MNHNS; CDR2 reads SASEGT. V shed 5 bases, J shed 5 bases, and the junction held 5 bases outside the gene matches. CDR3 bases: TGTGCCAGCAGTCGAGGGGGCGCGGAGACCCAGTACTTC. It encodes CASSRGGAETQYF.

The J gene is TRBJ1-2, the V gene TRBV5-1; D remains ambiguous. The V end lost 4 bases, the J end lost 0 bases, and 13 bases lay between the germline ends. Germline-derived CDR1 and CDR2 are SGHRS and YFSETQ. The CDR3 totals 15 residues. CDR3 loop: CASSPTSEANYGYTF. In DNA form, the CDR3 reads TGCGCCAGCAGCCCTACGTCCGAAGCTAACTATGGCTACACCTTC.

This clone turned up a few times. This chain uses TRBV7-2 with TRBJ2-5; D might be TRBD2 (5 bases). The CDR3 contains 15 residues. V was cut by 4 bases and J by 5 bases, with 17 bases left in between. In germline, CDR1 is SGHTA, CDR2 FQGNSA. In DNA form, the CDR3 reads TGTGCCAGCAGCTCCTCGGGAAGCAGGCCTGAGACCCAGTACTTC. Translated: CASSSSGSRPETQYF.

The chain couples TRBV10-3 to TRBJ1-1, with D tentatively TRBD1 (6 bases). There are 14 residues in the CDR3. Germline V gene lookup returns CDR1 ENHRY and CDR2 SYGVKD. V lost 1 base, J lost 4 bases, and 10 bases lay in between. CDR3 DNA: TGTGCCATCAGTGAGTTGGCACAGGGCACTGAAGCTTTCTTT. This gives the protein CAISELAQGTEAFF.

The V and J genes are TRBV29-1 and TRBJ1-2, with D possibly TRBD1 on 5 matching bases. The germline gives CDR1 SQVTM, CDR2 ANQGSEA. V lost 4 bases to trimming and J lost 8 bases, with 14 bases between them. CDR3 length equals 12 residues. In DNA, the CDR3 is TGCAGCGTTGTATCCAGGGCCAGGGGCTACACCTTC. Residues: CSVVSRARGYTF.

This clone was recorded a few times. In DNA form, the CDR3 reads TGTGCCAGCTCACCAGCGGCGGCCGCTAGCTACGAGCAGTACTTC. Protein: CASSPAAAASYEQYF. The chain combines TRBV18 with TRBJ2-5; D is unresolved. The J call is in doubt because the DNA end fits TRBJ2-7 better. This CDR3 region has 15 residues. Germline loops: CDR1 KGHSH, CDR2 LQKENI.

The chain carries TRBV19 and TRBJ2-7; 10 bases line up with TRBD2. CDR3 size: 15 residues. In germline, CDR1 is LNHDA, CDR2 SQIVND (reference sequence). After removal of 5 bases from V and 6 bases from J, the junction contained 10 bases not matched to a gene. The CDR3 sequence is CASSVLAGAPGEQYF. The CDR3 nucleotides are TGTGCCAGTAGTGTGCTAGCGGGGGCCCCCGGCGAGCAGTACTTC.